This TCR beta chain originates from a study of cytomegalovirus exposure and HLA in healthy donors. V gave up 6 bases and J gave up 2 bases; unmatched junction bases: 5. This CDR3 is built from 15 residues. In germline, CDR1 is LNHDA, CDR2 SQIVND (reference sequence). This clone was counted only a few times. Its antigen is still unknown. PCR amplification relied on 60 Vbeta primers (plus 13 Jbeta primers). The assay was immunoSEQ multiplex PCR, and TCRdb's table has in-frame clones only and misses some. The repertoire has approximately 150,000 clones, around 80% of them found once; the top ten carry roughly 2.7%. Study-level findings and limits: In an earlier analysis, productive rearrangement rates for most beta V segments clustered near 87% or 30%. When a later analysis compared HLA-associated TCR beta chains with equally common others, the HLA-associated chains turned out to be more clonally expanded and to have lower generation probabilities.

The chain combines TRBV19 with TRBJ2-7; TRBD2 aligns across 12 bases. This receptor was identified in a boy aged 2-9 years in good health and CMV-seronegative. Sequenced sample: PBMCs. As DNA, the CDR3 is TGTGCCAGTAGCAACCGGACTAGCGGGACCTACGAGCAGTACTTC. Its protein is CASSNRTSGTYEQYF.